This TCR beta chain was identified in a study of cytomegalovirus exposure and HLA in healthy donors. Overall study results and limits: TCR beta V segments were, for the most part, productive about 87% or about 30% of the time in an earlier analysis. Analysis was carried out at a later point, and it linked a missense DCLRE1C variant to TCR beta V- and J-gene trimming.

The CDR3 sequence is 12 residues long. The V gene end was trimmed by 6 bases and the J gene end by 10 bases; junction bases not matched to a gene: 8. Germline V gene lookup returns CDR1 MDHEN and CDR2 SYDVKM. With regard to this clone: Antigen unknown.

The primer mix had 60 Vbeta and 13 Jbeta primers. TCRdb keeps only in-frame clones here, not all; method: immunoSEQ multiplex PCR. Among about 150,000 clones, 60% to 85% were seen once, and the ten largest hold 4% to 4.5%. The sample consisted of PBMCs. This sequence originates from a woman aged 35 to 49 in good health and CMV-seronegative. This chain connects TRBV28 to TRBJ2-7; 8 positions match TRBD2. The CDR3 loop reads CASSFLGRGQYF. The CDR3, as DNA: TGTGCCAGCAGCTTCCTCGGGAGGGGTCAGTACTTC.